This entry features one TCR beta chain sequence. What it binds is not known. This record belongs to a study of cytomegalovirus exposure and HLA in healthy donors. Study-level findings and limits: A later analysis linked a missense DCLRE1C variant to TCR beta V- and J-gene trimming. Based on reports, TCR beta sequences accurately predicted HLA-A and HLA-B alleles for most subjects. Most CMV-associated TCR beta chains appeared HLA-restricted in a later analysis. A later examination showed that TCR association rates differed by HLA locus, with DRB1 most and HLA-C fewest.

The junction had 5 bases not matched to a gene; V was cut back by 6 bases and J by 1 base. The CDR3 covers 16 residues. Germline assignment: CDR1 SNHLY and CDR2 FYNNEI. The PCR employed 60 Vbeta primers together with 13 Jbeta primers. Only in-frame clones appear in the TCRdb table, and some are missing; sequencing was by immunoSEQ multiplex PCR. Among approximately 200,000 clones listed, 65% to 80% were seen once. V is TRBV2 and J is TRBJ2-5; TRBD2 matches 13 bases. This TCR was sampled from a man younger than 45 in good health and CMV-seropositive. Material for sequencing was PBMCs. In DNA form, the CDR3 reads TGTGCCAGCAGCCTGGGACTAGCGGGGCTCCAAGAGACCCAGTACTTC. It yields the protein CASSLGLAGLQETQYF.